Presented here are 29 T cell receptor beta chains from one specimen sequenced in a study of CD8 T cells in Susac syndrome. An amount of RNA that ranged from roughly 0.5 to 1 ug was reverse transcribed with random hexamers. TCRdb independently ran MiXCR on the immunoSEQ multiplex PCR reads; one entry per CDR3 protein. Among over 150,000 distinct CDR3 sequences listed, about 96% were seen once. Source material: CD4+ T cells from PBMCs. These TCRs come from a human donor with Susac syndrome.

The V call is TRBV9, the J call TRBJ2-2; D ambiguous. Trimming took off 0 bases at V and 6 bases at J, with 6 bases between the two ends. The CDR3 has 13 amino acids. The germline CDR1 and CDR2 sequences are SGDLS and YYNGEE. This CDR3 is CASSVAPAGELFF. The CDR3 bases are TGTGCCAGCAGCGTAGCCCCAGCCGGGGAGCTGTTTTTT.

V gene TRBV20-1 combines with J gene TRBJ2-5; D is undetermined. The length of the CDR3 is 12 residues. Germline-derived CDR1 and CDR2 are DFQATT and SNEGSKA (reference sequence). Trimming pared 2 bases from V and 1 base from J, leaving 5 bases between. In DNA, the CDR3 is TGCAGTGCTAGACGCCTCCAAGAGACCCAGTACTTC. It yields the protein CSARRLQETQYF.

The V gene is TRBV7-9, the J gene TRBJ2-5; the D is unclear. V was clipped by 5 bases and J by 3 bases, with 13 bases between them. CDR3 length: 14 residues. CDR1 SEHNR and CDR2 FQNEAQ come from the germline V gene (reference sequence). CDR3 protein: CASSPPRPKETQYF. CDR3 sequence (DNA): TGTGCCAGCAGCCCCCCGCGGCCCAAAGAGACCCAGTACTTC.

This chain uses TRBV18 with TRBJ2-1; tentative D call: TRBD1 (6 bases). CDR3 length equals 15 residues. The germline V gene has CDR1 KGHSH and CDR2 LQKENI. Trimming shortened V by 3 bases and J by 4 bases, and 13 bases separated the two germline ends. CDR3 sequence (DNA): TGTGCCAGCTCACCCGTGAGGGGGTGGTACAATGAGCAGTTCTTC. Translated, it gives CASSPVRGWYNEQFF.

The genes are TRBV20-1 and TRBJ1-1, with TRBD1 matching over 9 bases. Germline V gene sequence: CDR1 DFQATT, CDR2 SNEGSKA (reference sequence). The length of the CDR3 is 14 residues. The V gene end was trimmed by 6 bases and the J gene end by 1 base; junction bases not matched to a gene: 6. CDR3 in DNA: TGCAGTGCATATCAACAGGGGGCGAACACTGAAGCTTTCTTT. It codes for CSAYQQGANTEAFF.

V is TRBV14 and J is TRBJ2-1; D possibly corresponds to TRBD1 (6 bases). In germline, CDR1 is SGHDN, CDR2 FVKESK. This CDR3 is built from 13 residues. The V end was cut by 3 bases, the J end by 6 bases, with 9 bases between. CDR3 sequence reads: CASSHPTGNEQFF. The DNA of the CDR3 is TGTGCCAGCAGCCACCCGACAGGCAATGAGCAGTTCTTC.

This chain uses TRBV15 with TRBJ2-7, with D perhaps matching TRBD2 (5 bases). In germline, CDR1 is LNHNV, CDR2 YYDKDF (reference sequence). V lost 0 bases and J lost 3, with 6 bases in between. The CDR3 runs to 13 residues. The CDR3 here is CATSRDGLYEQYF. CDR3 coding DNA: TGTGCCACCAGCAGAGATGGACTCTACGAGCAGTACTTC.

This clonotype was detected once. The chain joins TRBV12-3 or TRBV12-4 to TRBJ2-3; perhaps TRBD1 as D (5 bases). V dropped 1 base and J dropped 9 bases, with 8 bases sitting between them. This CDR3 has 12 residues. CDR3 loop: CASSLEGITQYF. In nucleotides, the CDR3 is TGTGCCAGCAGTTTAGAGGGGATCACGCAGTATTTT.

CDR3 in DNA: TGTGCCAGCAGTGAAGCGCTTCATCGAGCCATCTCTGGGGCCAACGTCCTGACTTTC. Its translation is CASSEALHRAISGANVLTF. The chain has TRBV2 and TRBJ2-6; no reliable D call. Germline CDR1 and CDR2: SNHLY and FYNNEI. The CDR3 is 19 residues long. Trimming stripped 0 bases from V and 0 bases from J, with 15 bases between.

This rearrangement joins TRBV18 to TRBJ2-5; D is undetermined. Trimming removed 3 bases at V and 1 base at J, with 6 bases between. The CDR3 has 13 amino acids. Germline V gene lookup returns CDR1 KGHSH and CDR2 LQKENI. CDR3 sequence: CASSPTLQETQYF. Written as DNA, the CDR3 is TGTGCCAGCTCACCTACACTCCAAGAGACCCAGTACTTC.

The V gene is TRBV5-6, the J gene TRBJ1-6; no clear D. Between the trimmed V and J ends, which lost 6 bases and 7 bases, there was a span of 11 bases. This CDR3 comprises 13 residues. Germline assignment: CDR1 SGHDT and CDR2 YYEEEE. CDR3: CASTFGRNSPLHF. The CDR3 bases are TGTGCCAGCACCTTCGGACGGAATTCACCCCTCCACTTT.

J is TRBJ2-7 and V is TRBV7-2; TRBD1 agrees at 7 bases. CDR1 is SGHTA and CDR2 is FQGNSA in the germline V gene. The V gene end was trimmed by 3 bases and the J gene end by 5 bases; junction bases not matched to a gene: 1. The CDR3 length is 12 residues. In DNA form, the CDR3 reads TGTGCCAGCAGCTTCGACAGGGACGAGCAGTACTTC. The encoded protein is CASSFDRDEQYF.

CDR3 DNA sequence: TGTGCCAGCAGTTGGGGGACGGTAGGCGAGCAGTACTTC. Translating it yields CASSWGTVGEQYF. The genes are TRBV27 and TRBJ2-7; D tentatively reads TRBD1 or TRBD2 (5 bases each). Germline V gives CDR1 MNHEY, CDR2 SMNVEV (reference sequence). The CDR3 sequence is 13 residues long. Trimming removed 4 bases at V and 6 bases at J, with 13 bases between.

The chain combines TRBV24-1 with TRBJ2-3, with no clear D. CDR1 is KGHDR and CDR2 is SFDVKD in the germline V gene. Trimming removed 2 bases at V and 2 bases at J, with 13 bases between. The CDR3 is 16 amino acids. CDR3 region: CATSDSPPSATDTQYF. The DNA for the CDR3 is TGTGCCACCAGTGATTCTCCTCCCTCGGCCACAGATACGCAGTATTTT.

V and J are TRBV30 and TRBJ1-4; D call uncertain. The V gene lost 0 bases and the J gene lost 4 bases, with 9 bases spanning the gap. The CDR3 spans 14 residues. Germline V CDR1 and CDR2: GTSNPN, SVGIG (reference sequence). This chain's CDR3 is CAWSVEALNEKLFF. DNA for the CDR3: TGTGCCTGGAGTGTAGAGGCCCTTAATGAAAAACTGTTTTTT. Together with reference TRBV30 and TRBJ1-4, the CDR3 gives the full variable domain: SQTIHQWPATLVQPVGSPLSLECTVEGTSNPNLYWYRQAAGRGLQLLFYSVGIGQISSEVPQNLSASRPQDRQFILSSKKLLLSDSGFYLCAWSVEALNEKLFFGSGTQLSVL.

The J gene is TRBJ1-2, the V gene TRBV7-2, with 7 nucleotides matching TRBD1. With V trimmed by 7 bases and J by 4 bases, 12 bases remained unmatched. Germline values: CDR1 SGHTA, CDR2 FQGNSA. This CDR3 contains 15 residues. CDR3 loop: CASNQDPGQFYGYTF. As DNA, the CDR3 is TGTGCCAGCAACCAAGATCCGGGACAGTTCTATGGCTACACCTTC.

V usage is TRBV7-9 and J usage is TRBJ2-1; perhaps TRBD1 as D (5 bases). Germline assignment: CDR1 SEHNR and CDR2 FQNEAQ (reference sequence). The CDR3 loop spans 14 amino acids. V shed 5 bases and J shed 7 bases, with 15 bases lying between them. In DNA form, the CDR3 reads TGTGCCAGCAGCCCGTTCATCCAGGGAAATGAGCAGTTCTTC. This codes for CASSPFIQGNEQFF.

The CDR3 is CATREGAYEQYV. The DNA of the CDR3 is TGTGCCACCAGGGAGGGTGCCTACGAGCAGTACGTC. The V gene is TRBV24-1, the J gene TRBJ2-7, with D possibly matching TRBD2 (6 bases). The CDR3 consists of 12 residues. Trimming pared 7 bases from V and 2 bases from J, leaving 8 bases between. CDR1 KGHDR and CDR2 SFDVKD come from the germline V gene.

J is TRBJ2-5 and V is TRBV24-1; 7 bases map to TRBD1. The V gene's germline CDR1 is KGHDR and CDR2 SFDVKD. CDR3 size: 15 residues. The V and J ends lost 6 bases and 6 bases, in that order; junction bases with no gene match: 12. The CDR3 region is CATSNPGEQGKTQYF. CDR3 nucleotides: TGTGCCACCAGTAACCCTGGGGAACAGGGGAAGACCCAGTACTTC.

V gene TRBV6-5 combines with J gene TRBJ1-2; possible D gene TRBD1, 6 bases. The CDR3 runs 14 residues. In germline, CDR1 is MNHEY, CDR2 SVGAGI. Trimming removed 5 bases at V and 8 bases at J, with 18 bases between. The CDR3 sequence: CASSVHRDTRGYTF. CDR3 in DNA: TGTGCCAGCAGTGTACACCGGGACACAAGGGGCTACACCTTC.

The chain couples TRBV9 to TRBJ1-3; D call uncertain. Between the trimmed V and J ends, which lost 0 bases and 0 bases, there was a span of 7 bases. CDR3 length: 15 amino acids. Germline V CDR1 and CDR2: SGDLS, YYNGEE. CDR3 in amino acids: CASSVEADSGNTIYF. The CDR3 DNA reads as TGTGCCAGCAGCGTAGAGGCAGACTCTGGAAACACCATATATTTT.

The chain has TRBV7-9 and TRBJ2-6, with 7 bases aligning to TRBD1. CDR1 SEHNR and CDR2 FQNEAQ come from the germline V gene (reference sequence). This CDR3 is built from 16 residues. V lost 5 bases, J lost 2 bases, and 6 bases stayed unmatched. CDR3 bases: TGTGCCAGCAGCCCCGGGACAGATCCTGGGGCCAACGTCCTGACTTTC. This gives the protein CASSPGTDPGANVLTF.

The chain is built from TRBV20-1 and TRBJ2-5, with 7 bases matching TRBD2. Germline V gene sequence: CDR1 DFQATT, CDR2 SNEGSKA (reference sequence). Unmatched junction bases numbered 2, after V lost 2 bases and J lost 2 bases. The CDR3 contains 13 residues. In DNA, the CDR3 is TGCAGTGCTAGACTAGCGGCGCAAGAGACCCAGTACTTC. Translation gives CSARLAAQETQYF.

The rearrangement links TRBV3-1 to TRBJ2-5; 13 bases are shared with TRBD2. In germline, CDR1 is LGHDT, CDR2 YNNKEL (reference sequence). Losses at the gene ends were 5 bases for V and 5 bases for J; bases not matched to a gene: 5. The CDR3 length is 15 residues. The CDR3 protein is CASSTLAGGFETQYF. CDR3 coding DNA: TGTGCCAGCAGCACACTAGCGGGGGGGTTCGAGACCCAGTACTTC.

V is TRBV5-1 and J is TRBJ1-2; D call uncertain. V was trimmed by 3 bases and J by 2 bases, leaving 14 bases between them. CDR1 and CDR2 (germline): SGHRS, YFSETQ. The length of the CDR3 is 15 residues. CDR3 sequence (DNA): TGCGCCAGCAGCTCGCTTGCAGCCACCAACTATGGCTACACCTTC. This encodes CASSSLAATNYGYTF.

The chain combines TRBV27 with TRBJ2-1; 8 nucleotides line up with TRBD1. Per the germline V gene, CDR1 is MNHEY and CDR2 is SMNVEV (reference sequence). With V trimmed by 5 bases and J by 2 bases, 5 bases remained unmatched. CDR3 length: 15 amino acids. The CDR3 loop reads CASSPGQVPYNEQFF. The CDR3 DNA is TGTGCCAGCAGTCCGGGACAGGTACCCTACAATGAGCAGTTCTTC.

This clonotype was seen once. CDR3 region: CASGRDAGDTGELFF. The CDR3 nucleotides are TGTGCCAGCGGTCGGGACGCAGGCGACACCGGGGAGCTGTTTTTT. This chain links TRBV2 with TRBJ2-2, with D perhaps matching TRBD1 or TRBD2 (5 bases each). The germline V gene has CDR1 SNHLY and CDR2 FYNNEI. The CDR3 has 15 residues. V was cut by 8 bases and J by 3 bases, with 16 bases left in between.

The rearrangement links TRBV20-1 to TRBJ2-7; 11 nucleotides agree with TRBD2. The CDR3 sequence is 17 residues long. J was trimmed by 5 bases and V by 0 bases; bases with no gene match: 12. CDR1 is DFQATT and CDR2 is SNEGSKA in the germline V gene (reference sequence). This chain's CDR3 is CSARDRTSGSRTDEQYF. The CDR3 DNA is TGCAGTGCTAGAGATCGTACTAGCGGGAGCAGAACGGACGAGCAGTACTTC.

V is TRBV7-9 and J is TRBJ2-7; 8 bases fit TRBD2. Germline CDR1 SEHNR, CDR2 FQNEAQ (reference sequence). The CDR3 is 16 amino acids. V lost 5 bases and J lost 4; bases outside the gene matches: 13. The CDR3 DNA sequence: TGTGCCAGCAGCCCATGGGGTACTAGCGGACTTTACGAGCAGTACTTC. This gives the protein CASSPWGTSGLYEQYF.